Each of the 5 T cell receptor beta chains below was sequenced from the same sample in a study of shared clonotypes between healthy human individuals. TCRdb's copy holds only in-frame clones and misses some; the assay was immunoSEQ multiplex PCR. In the table there are fewer than 3 million clones, about nine tenths of which are singletons. Sequenced: naive CD4+ T cells from PBMCs. The subset denotes: CD45RA+ positively selected. These receptors were taken from a man younger than 30 in good health. Some clones in this sample may be carry-over from other donors' samples.

The gene calls are TRBV2 and TRBJ1-4, with D hard to call. The CDR3 has 12 residues. Germline values: CDR1 SNHLY, CDR2 FYNNEI. The germline V and J ends were trimmed by 6 bases and 5 bases, with 7 bases remaining between them. The CDR3 DNA reads as TGTGCCAGCAGCATCATGAATGAAAAACTGTTTTTT. Its protein is CASSIMNEKLFF.

The chain uses TRBV5-4 and TRBJ2-3; the match to TRBD2 covers 8 bases. CDR1 and CDR2 (germline): SGHNT, YYREEE (reference sequence). With 0 bases clipped from V and 0 bases from J, the junction kept 3 bases outside the gene matches. This CDR3 is built from 16 residues. Here the CDR3 reads CASSLGLARSTDTQYF. CDR3 nucleotide sequence: TGTGCCAGCAGCTTGGGACTAGCGAGGAGCACAGATACGCAGTATTTT. The full variable domain, with the rest looked up from reference TRBV5-4 and TRBJ2-3, is ETGVTQSPTHLIKTRGQQVTLRCSSQSGHNTVSWYQQALGQGPQFIFQYYREEENGRGNFPPRFSGLQFPNYSSELNVNALELDDSALYLCASSLGLARSTDTQYFGPGTRLTVL.

The chain combines TRBV2 with TRBJ2-2; D gene unclear. V dropped 6 bases and J dropped 0 bases, with 20 bases sitting between them. The length of the CDR3 is 18 residues. Per germline, CDR1 SNHLY and CDR2 FYNNEI. CDR3 sequence (DNA): TGTGCCAGCAGCCTGACACAGATAAGGCCAGCGAACACCGGGGAGCTGTTTTTT. Translated: CASSLTQIRPANTGELFF.

J is TRBJ1-5 and V is TRBV30; 9 positions match TRBD1. The V segment lost 1 base and the J segment 2 bases; nucleotides outside the gene matches: 3. The CDR3 consists of 15 residues. Per the germline V gene, CDR1 is GTSNPN and CDR2 is SVGIG (reference sequence). The CDR3 DNA reads as TGTGCCTGGAGTGGGGACAGGGCTGGCAATCAGCCCCAGCATTTT. Translating it yields CAWSGDRAGNQPQHF.

This chain links TRBV28 with TRBJ1-5; a weak D match, TRBD1 (5 bases). V was pared by 3 bases and J by 0 bases, with 12 bases between. The CDR3 totals 16 residues. Germline values: CDR1 MDHEN, CDR2 SYDVKM. The chain's CDR3 is CASSFLGAGSNQPQHF. The CDR3 nucleotides read TGTGCCAGCAGTTTCCTAGGGGCAGGTAGCAATCAGCCCCAGCATTTT.